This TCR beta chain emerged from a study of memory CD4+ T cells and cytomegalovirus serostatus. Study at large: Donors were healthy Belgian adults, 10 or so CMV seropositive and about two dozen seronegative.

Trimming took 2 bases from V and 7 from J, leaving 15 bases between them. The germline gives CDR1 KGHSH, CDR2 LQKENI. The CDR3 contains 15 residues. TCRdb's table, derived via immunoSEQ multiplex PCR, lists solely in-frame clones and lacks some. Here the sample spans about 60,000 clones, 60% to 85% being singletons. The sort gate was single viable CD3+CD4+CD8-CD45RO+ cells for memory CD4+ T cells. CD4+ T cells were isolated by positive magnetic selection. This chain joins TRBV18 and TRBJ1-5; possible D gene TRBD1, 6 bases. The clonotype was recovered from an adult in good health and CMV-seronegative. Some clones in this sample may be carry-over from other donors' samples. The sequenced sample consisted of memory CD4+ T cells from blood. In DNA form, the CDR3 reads TGTGCCAGCTCACCAAATCAGGGGCGCGACCAGCCCCAGCATTTT. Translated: CASSPNQGRDQPQHF.